Ten or more counts support the clone carrying this T cell receptor (beta chain). This entry comes from a study of patients and donors after allogeneic stem cell transplantation. TCRdb re-called the RT-PCR reads with MiXCR, one entry per CDR3 protein. The sample yields 900,000 to 1,000,000 distinct CDR3 sequences, roughly 18% seen once. The CDR3 length is 17 residues. The V and J ends lost 0 bases and 3 bases respectively, with 15 bases between them. Looked up from germline, CDR1 is ENHRY and CDR2 is SYGVKD. The sample was blood, either unsorted or a sorted T cell fraction (not recorded which). This TCR was sampled from a human donor who was either an allogeneic HSCT recipient or a stem cell or donor lymphocyte infusion donor (not recorded which). It is not recorded whose cells these are; they may come from a transplant donor. The rearrangement uses TRBV10-3 and TRBJ2-1, with no clear D. The DNA of the CDR3 is TGTGCCATCAGTGAGTCTCGGACCAATGACATCTACAATGAGCAGTTCTTC. This gives the protein CAISESRTNDIYNEQFF.